The entry that follows covers one T cell receptor (beta chain) sequence. The data belong to a study of regulatory T cells in long-lasting Graves disease. Building the TCR beta libraries relied on iRepertoire HTBI primers, and CDR3 regions underwent Arm-PCR. TCRdb re-analysed the multiplex PCR reads in MiXCR, keeping a single row per CDR3 protein. The sample holds roughly 350,000 distinct CDR3 sequences, roughly 17% seen once. Stated time point: newly diagnosed GD, antithyroid drugs for less than 3 months. Following extraction of RNA from PBMCs, that RNA was used to make the TCR library. The same data also contributed to another study, on T cells in Graves' hyperthyroidism and ophthalmopathy. That study reports: Among the patients, aged 18 to 65, hyperthyroidism was newly diagnosed and had lasted under 2 months.

This specimen was peripheral blood mononuclear cells (PBMCs), taken at new diagnosis, from a patient treated with antithyroid drugs. The sequence was obtained from a woman between 18 and 29 years old with Graves disease.

CDR3 nucleotides: TGTGCCAGCAGTTTGCGGGACAGGGTAACCGGGGAGCTGTTTTTT. Its translation is CASSLRDRVTGELFF. The chain uses TRBV12-3 or TRBV12-4 and TRBJ2-2; the match to TRBD1 covers 9 bases. The V and J ends lost 3 bases and 5 bases, in that order; junction bases with no gene match: 4. The CDR3 sequence is 15 residues long.